This TCR beta chain derives from a study of T cell responses to AZD1222 COVID-19 vaccine. In this sample, this clone turned up a few times. This CDR3 spans 13 amino acids. Germline V CDR1 and CDR2: MNHEY, SMNVEV (reference sequence). Between the trimmed V and J ends, which lost 3 bases and 5 bases, there was a span of 10 bases. Sequenced by immunoSEQ multiplex PCR; TCRdb stores in-frame clones only, minus some. Of 90,000 or so clones in the sample, 75% to 90% were seen once. V is TRBV27 and J is TRBJ1-1; the D is unclear. Source: peripheral blood, taken 28 days after the second AZD1222 dose. This TCR was recovered from an adult who received the AZD1222 COVID-19 vaccine. The CDR3 bases are TGTGCCAGCAGTTTGGGGTCGCGGACTGAAGCTTTCTTT. Encoded protein: CASSLGSRTEAFF.